The text below deals with one T cell receptor beta chain. It lacks a known antigen. Within one base of it there is no much larger clone, and no base qualities were kept. This sample was included in a study of T cell changes during pregnancy in multiple sclerosis (dated by TCRdb to between 2019 and 2020). Some background on the complete study: The study examined how the T cell repertoire changed over the course of pregnancy in women with multiple sclerosis.

Libraries were constructed by the immunoSEQ multiplex PCR assay. TCRdb re-hosts the immuneACCESS table, in-frame sequences only. Its copies lack some clones; in the studies checked, an unresolved V gene accounts for under half of them, and the cause for the rest is not known. The sample table records 79,000 or so clones; 75% to 90% of these occur just once. About 3% of the sample lies in the top ten. This TCR derives from a female donor with multiple sclerosis, enrolled in a pregnancy study. The sequenced sample was peripheral blood, obtained before pregnancy.

The CDR3 is CASRHTDRAELLNTEAFF. Read as DNA, the sequence is TGCGCCAGCAGACACACTGACAGGGCTGAACTGTTGAACACTGAAGCTTTCTTT. Recombination linked TRBV5-1 to TRBJ1-1; 7 junctional bases match TRBD1. From the germline V gene, CDR1 is SGHRS and CDR2 is YFSETQ. V is pruned by 5 bases and J by 0 bases, leaving 16 bases of the junction without a gene match. The CDR3 spans 18 residues, from the cysteine through the phenylalanine. Solely the CDR3 DNA is kept, with 54 bases framed from the first base.